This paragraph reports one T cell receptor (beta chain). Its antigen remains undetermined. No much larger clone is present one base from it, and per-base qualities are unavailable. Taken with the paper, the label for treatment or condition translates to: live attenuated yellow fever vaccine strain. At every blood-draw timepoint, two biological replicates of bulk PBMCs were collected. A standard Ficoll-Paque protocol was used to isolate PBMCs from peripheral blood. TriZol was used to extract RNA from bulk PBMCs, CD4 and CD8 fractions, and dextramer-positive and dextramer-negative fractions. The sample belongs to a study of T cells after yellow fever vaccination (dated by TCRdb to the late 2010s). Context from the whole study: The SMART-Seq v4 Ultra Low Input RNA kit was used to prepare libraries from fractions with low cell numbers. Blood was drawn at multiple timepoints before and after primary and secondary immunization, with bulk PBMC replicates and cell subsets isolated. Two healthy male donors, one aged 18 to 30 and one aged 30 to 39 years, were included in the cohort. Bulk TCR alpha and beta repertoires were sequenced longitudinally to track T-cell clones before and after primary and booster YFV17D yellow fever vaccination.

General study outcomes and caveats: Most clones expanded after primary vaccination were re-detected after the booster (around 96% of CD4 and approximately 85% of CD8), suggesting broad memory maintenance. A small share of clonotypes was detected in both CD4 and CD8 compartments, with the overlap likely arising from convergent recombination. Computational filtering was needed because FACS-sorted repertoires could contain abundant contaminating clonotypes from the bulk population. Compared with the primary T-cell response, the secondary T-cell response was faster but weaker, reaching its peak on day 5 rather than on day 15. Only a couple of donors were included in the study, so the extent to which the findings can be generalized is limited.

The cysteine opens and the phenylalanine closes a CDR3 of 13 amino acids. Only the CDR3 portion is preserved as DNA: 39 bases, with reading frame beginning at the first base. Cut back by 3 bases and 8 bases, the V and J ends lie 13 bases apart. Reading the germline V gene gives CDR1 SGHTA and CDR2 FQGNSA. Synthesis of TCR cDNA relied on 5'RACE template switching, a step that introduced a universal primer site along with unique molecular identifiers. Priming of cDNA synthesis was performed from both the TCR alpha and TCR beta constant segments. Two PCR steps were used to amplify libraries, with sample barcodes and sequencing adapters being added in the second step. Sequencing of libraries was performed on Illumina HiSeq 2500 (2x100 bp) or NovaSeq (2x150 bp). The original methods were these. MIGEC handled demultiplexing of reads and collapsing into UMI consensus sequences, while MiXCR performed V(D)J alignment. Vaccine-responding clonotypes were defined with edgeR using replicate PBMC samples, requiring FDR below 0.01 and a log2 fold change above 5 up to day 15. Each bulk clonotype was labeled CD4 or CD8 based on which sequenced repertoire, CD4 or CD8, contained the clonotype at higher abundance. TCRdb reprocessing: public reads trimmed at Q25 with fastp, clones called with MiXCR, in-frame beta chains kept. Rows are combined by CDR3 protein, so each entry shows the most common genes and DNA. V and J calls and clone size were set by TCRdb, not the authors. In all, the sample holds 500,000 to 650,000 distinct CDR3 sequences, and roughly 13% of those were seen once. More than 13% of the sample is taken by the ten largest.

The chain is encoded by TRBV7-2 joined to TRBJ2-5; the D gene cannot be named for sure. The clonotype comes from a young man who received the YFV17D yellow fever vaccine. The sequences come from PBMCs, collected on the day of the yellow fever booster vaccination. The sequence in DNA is TGTGCCAGCAGCTTCAAGCCCACCTCTACCCAGTACTTC. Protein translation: CASSFKPTSTQYF.